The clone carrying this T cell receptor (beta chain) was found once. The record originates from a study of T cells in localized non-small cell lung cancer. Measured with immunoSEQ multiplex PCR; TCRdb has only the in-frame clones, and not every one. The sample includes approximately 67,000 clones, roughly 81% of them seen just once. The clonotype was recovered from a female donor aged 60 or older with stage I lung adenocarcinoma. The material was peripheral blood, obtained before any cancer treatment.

CDR3: CASSLGVNSPQYF. For the CDR3, the DNA is TGTGCCAGCAGCTTAGGAGTCAATTCACCCCAGTACTTC. The V call is TRBV7-2, the J call TRBJ2-5; no clear D. This CDR3 comprises 13 residues. The V and J ends lost 1 base and 9 bases respectively, with 12 bases between them. CDR1 is SGHTA, CDR2 FQGNSA, per germline.